The clone carrying this TCR beta chain was observed a handful of times. Its antigen is as yet unknown. This sample was taken from a study of vaccination and CD4 T cells after COVID-19. An Oncomine TCR Beta short-read assay was used to sequence the DNA from cultured CD4+ T cells. Each CDR3 protein is one row after TCRdb ran MiXCR on the PCR reads. Seen here are 20,000 or so distinct CDR3 sequences, roughly 55% observed once, and the top ten hold 7.5%. Treatment in this sample: approximately 11-day PBMC culture with coronavirus spike peptide pools or control peptides (ViraFEST assay). The germline V and J ends were trimmed by 2 bases and 2 bases, with 10 bases remaining between them. From germline, CDR1 is LNHNV and CDR2 YYDKDF (reference sequence). The CDR3 sequence is 15 residues long.

This TCR came from a human donor who had recovered from COVID-19. V gene TRBV15 combines with J gene TRBJ1-5; D ambiguous. The sample consisted of CD4+ T cells from blood, cultured in vitro. The DNA for the CDR3 is TGTGCCACCAGCAGATCGGGAGTAGGCAATCAGCCCCAGCATTTT. It specifies CATSRSGVGNQPQHF. Full variable domain (rest looked up from reference TRBV15 and TRBJ1-5): DAMVIQNPRYQVTQFGKPVTLSCSQTLNHNVMYWYQQKSSQAPKLLFHYYDKDFNNEADTPDNFQSRRPNTSFCFLDIRSPGLGDTAMYLCATSRSGVGNQPQHFGDGTRLSIL.